What follows describes a single TCR beta chain. Cohorts were assigned according to the clinical history that participants reported. In Cohort 3, a recovered donor had either two negative PCRs, clearance, or symptom resolution. This sample stems from a study of blood T cell repertoires in COVID-19. Overall study context: Sites in the United States, Italy and Spain provided acute and convalescent COVID-19 samples.

Original data processing: Estimated nucleated cell counts came from reference gene primer amplification. Profiled with immunoSEQ multiplex PCR; TCRdb holds only in-frame clones, not every one. V, J and clone size are taken as reported in that table, and D and trimming were inferred from the DNA itself. The sample shows approximately 260,000 clones, under 95% of them seen only once. The receptor's source is a woman younger than 35 who had recovered from COVID-19. Sequencing input: PBMCs or T cells enriched from blood (not recorded which).

CDR3: CSAQGKTEAFF. The DNA of the CDR3 is TGCAGCGCCCAGGGTAAGACTGAAGCTTTCTTT. The genes are TRBV29-1 and TRBJ1-1, with a tentative D call TRBD1 (5 bases). Germline V gene data show CDR1 as SQVTM and CDR2 as ANQGSEA. V was trimmed by 7 bases and J by 5 bases, leaving 11 bases between them. The CDR3 runs 11 residues.